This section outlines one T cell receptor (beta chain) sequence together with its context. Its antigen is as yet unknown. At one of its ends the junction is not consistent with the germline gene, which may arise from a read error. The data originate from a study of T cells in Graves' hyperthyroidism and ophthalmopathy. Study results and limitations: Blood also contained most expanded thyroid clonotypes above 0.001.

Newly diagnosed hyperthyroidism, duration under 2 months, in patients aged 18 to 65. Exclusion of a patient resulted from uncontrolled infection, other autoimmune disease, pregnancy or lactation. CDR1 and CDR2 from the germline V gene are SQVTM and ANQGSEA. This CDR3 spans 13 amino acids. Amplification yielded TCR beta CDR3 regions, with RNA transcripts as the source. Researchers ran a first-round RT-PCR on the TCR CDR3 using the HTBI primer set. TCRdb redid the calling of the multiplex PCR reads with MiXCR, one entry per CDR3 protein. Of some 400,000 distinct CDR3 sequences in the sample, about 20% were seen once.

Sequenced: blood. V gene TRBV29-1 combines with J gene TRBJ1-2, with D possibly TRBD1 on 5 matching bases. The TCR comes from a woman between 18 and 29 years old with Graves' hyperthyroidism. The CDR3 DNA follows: TGCAGCGCCGCGACAGCCTCTTACTATGGTTACACCTTC. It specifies CSAATASYYGYTF.